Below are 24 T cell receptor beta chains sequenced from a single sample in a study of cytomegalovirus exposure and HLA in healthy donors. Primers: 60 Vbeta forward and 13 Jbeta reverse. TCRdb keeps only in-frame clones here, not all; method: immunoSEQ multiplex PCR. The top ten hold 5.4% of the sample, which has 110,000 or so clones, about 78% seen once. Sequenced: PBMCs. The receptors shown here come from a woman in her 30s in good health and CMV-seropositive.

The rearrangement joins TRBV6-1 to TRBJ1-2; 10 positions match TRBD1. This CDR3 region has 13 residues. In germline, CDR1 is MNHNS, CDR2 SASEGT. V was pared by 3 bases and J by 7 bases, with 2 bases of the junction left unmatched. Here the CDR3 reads CASSERDRGGYTF. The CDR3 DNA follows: TGTGCCAGCAGTGAGCGGGACAGGGGTGGCTACACCTTC.

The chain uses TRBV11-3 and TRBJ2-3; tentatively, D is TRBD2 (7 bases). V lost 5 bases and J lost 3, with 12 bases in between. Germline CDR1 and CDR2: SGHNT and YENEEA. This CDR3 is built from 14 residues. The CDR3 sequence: CASSLQGGTDTQYF. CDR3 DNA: TGTGCCAGCAGCCTACAGGGAGGGACAGATACGCAGTATTTT.

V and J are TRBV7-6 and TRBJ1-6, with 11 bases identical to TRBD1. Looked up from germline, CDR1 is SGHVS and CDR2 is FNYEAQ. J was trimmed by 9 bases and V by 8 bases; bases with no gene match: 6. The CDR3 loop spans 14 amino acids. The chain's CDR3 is CASGGQGVFSPLHF. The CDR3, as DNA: TGTGCCAGCGGGGGACAGGGGGTTTTTTCACCCCTCCACTTT.

The CDR3 is CAWSINNSPLHF. CDR3 nucleotides: TGTGCCTGGAGTATTAATAATTCACCCCTCCACTTT. This chain connects TRBV30 to TRBJ1-6; D ambiguous. The length of the CDR3 is 12 residues. Germline V lookup: CDR1 GTSNPN, CDR2 SVGIG (reference sequence). Trimming took off 2 bases at V and 5 bases at J, with 4 bases between the two ends. The entire variable domain, with the rest obtained from reference TRBV30 and TRBJ1-6, is as follows: SQTIHQWPATLVQPVGSPLSLECTVEGTSNPNLYWYRQAAGRGLQLLFYSVGIGQISSEVPQNLSASRPQDRQFILSSKKLLLSDSGFYLCAWSINNSPLHFGNGTRLTVT.

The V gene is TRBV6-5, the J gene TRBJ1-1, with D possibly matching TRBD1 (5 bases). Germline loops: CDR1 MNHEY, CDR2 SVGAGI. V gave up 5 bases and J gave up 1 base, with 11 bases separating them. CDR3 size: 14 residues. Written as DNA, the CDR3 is TGTGCCAGCAGTGAATCGGGGGGGAACACTGAAGCTTTCTTT. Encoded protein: CASSESGGNTEAFF.

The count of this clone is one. DNA for the CDR3: TGTGCCAGGCACGTACCGGCCGAGGGACAGGGTCCCTACGAGCAGTACTTC. Protein product: CARHVPAEGQGPYEQYF. The chain is built from TRBV5-3 and TRBJ2-7; 9 bases match TRBD1. TRBV5-3 is given ORF status, its function remaining uncertain. This CDR3 spans 17 amino acids. The V and J ends lost 8 bases and 2 bases, in that order; junction bases with no gene match: 17.

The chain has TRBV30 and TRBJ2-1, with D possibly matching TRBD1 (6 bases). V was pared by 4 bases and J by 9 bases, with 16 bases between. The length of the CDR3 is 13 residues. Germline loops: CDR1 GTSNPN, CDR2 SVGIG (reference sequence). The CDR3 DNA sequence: TGTGCCTGGAACACAGGGCGGAATAGTGAGCAGTTCTTC. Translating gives CAWNTGRNSEQFF.

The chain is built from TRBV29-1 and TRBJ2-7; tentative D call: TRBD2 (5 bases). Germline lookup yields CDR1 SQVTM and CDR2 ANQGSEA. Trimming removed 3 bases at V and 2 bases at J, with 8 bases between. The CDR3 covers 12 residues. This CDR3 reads CSVDEGPYEQYF. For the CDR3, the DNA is TGCAGCGTTGATGAGGGTCCCTACGAGCAGTACTTC.

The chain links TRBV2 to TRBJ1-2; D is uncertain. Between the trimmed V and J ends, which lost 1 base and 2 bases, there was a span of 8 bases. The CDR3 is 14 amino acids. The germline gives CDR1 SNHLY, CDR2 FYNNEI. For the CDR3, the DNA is TGTGCCAGCAGTGAAGACGGGGTAAACTATGGCTACACCTTC. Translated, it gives CASSEDGVNYGYTF.

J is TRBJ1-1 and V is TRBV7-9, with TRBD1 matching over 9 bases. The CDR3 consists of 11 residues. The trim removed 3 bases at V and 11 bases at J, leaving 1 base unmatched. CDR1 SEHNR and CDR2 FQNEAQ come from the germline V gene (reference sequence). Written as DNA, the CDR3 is TGTGCCAGCAGCTTGGGACAGGGTGCTTTCTTT. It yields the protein CASSLGQGAFF.

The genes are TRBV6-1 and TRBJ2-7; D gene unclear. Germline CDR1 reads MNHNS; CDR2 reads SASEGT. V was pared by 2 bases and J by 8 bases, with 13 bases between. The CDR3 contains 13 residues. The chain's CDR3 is CASSESQLPKQYF. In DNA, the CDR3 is TGTGCCAGCAGTGAATCCCAACTTCCAAAGCAGTACTTC.

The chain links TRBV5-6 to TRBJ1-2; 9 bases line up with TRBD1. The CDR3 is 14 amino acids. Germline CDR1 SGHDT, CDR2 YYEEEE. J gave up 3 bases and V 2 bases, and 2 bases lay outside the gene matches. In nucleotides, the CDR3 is TGTGCCAGCAGCTTCGACAGGGGGTACTATGGCTACACCTTC. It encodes CASSFDRGYYGYTF.

This chain's CDR3 is CASSLLQGRSYEQYF. The CDR3 bases are TGCGCCAGCAGCTTGTTACAGGGGAGGTCCTACGAGCAGTACTTC. The chain carries TRBV5-1 and TRBJ2-7; D is possibly TRBD1 (7 bases). This CDR3 region has 15 residues. The V and J ends lost 1 base and 1 base respectively, with 12 bases between them. Germline V gives CDR1 SGHRS, CDR2 YFSETQ. Complete variable domain (other parts from reference TRBV5-1 and TRBJ2-7): KAGVTQTPRYLIKTRGQQVTLSCSPISGHRSVSWYQQTPGQGLQFLFEYFSETQRNKGNFPGRFSGRQFSNSRSEMNVSTLELGDSALYLCASSLLQGRSYEQYFGPGTRLTVT.

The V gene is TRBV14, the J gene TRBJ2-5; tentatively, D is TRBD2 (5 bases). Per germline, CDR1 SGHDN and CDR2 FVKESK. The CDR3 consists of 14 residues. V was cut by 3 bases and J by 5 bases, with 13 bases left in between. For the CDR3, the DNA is TGTGCCAGCAGCCAGGATTCTAGCCGGGAGACCCAGTACTTC. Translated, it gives CASSQDSSRETQYF.

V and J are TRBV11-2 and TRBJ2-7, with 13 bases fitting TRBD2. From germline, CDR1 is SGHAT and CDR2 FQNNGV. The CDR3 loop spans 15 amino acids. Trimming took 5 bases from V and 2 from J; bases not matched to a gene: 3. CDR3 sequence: CASSQGLAGTYEQYF. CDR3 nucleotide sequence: TGTGCCAGCAGCCAGGGACTAGCGGGGACCTACGAGCAGTACTTC. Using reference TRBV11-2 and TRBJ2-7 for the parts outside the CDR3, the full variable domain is EAGVAQSPRYKIIEKRQSVAFWCNPISGHATLYWYQQILGQGPKLLIQFQNNGVVDDSQLPKDRFSAERLKGVDSTLKIQPAKLEDSAVYLCASSQGLAGTYEQYFGPGTRLTVT.

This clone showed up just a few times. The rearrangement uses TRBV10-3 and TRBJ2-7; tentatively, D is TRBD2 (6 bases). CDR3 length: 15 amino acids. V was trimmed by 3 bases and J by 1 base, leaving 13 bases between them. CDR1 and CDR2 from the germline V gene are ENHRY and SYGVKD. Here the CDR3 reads CAISDFFGGSYEQYF. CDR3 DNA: TGTGCCATCAGTGATTTTTTCGGGGGTTCCTACGAGCAGTACTTC.

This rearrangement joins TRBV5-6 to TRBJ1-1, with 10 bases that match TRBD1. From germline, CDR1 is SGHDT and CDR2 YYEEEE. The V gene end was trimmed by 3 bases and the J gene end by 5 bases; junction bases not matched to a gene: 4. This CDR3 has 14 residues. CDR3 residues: CASSYRDRGTEAFF. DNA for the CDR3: TGTGCCAGCAGCTACCGGGACAGGGGTACTGAAGCTTTCTTT. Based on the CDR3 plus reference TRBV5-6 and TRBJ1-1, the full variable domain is DAGVTQSPTHLIKTRGQQVTLRCSPKSGHDTVSWYQQALGQGPQFIFQYYEEEERQRGNFPDRFSGHQFPNYSSELNVNALLLGDSALYLCASSYRDRGTEAFFGQGTRLTVV.

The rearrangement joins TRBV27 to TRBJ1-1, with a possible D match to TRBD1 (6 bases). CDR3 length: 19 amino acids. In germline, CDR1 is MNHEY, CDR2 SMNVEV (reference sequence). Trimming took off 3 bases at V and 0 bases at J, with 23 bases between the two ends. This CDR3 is CASSLSGTSLRSMNTEAFF. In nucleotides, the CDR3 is TGTGCCAGCAGTTTGTCCGGGACAAGCCTTCGAAGCATGAACACTGAAGCTTTCTTT.

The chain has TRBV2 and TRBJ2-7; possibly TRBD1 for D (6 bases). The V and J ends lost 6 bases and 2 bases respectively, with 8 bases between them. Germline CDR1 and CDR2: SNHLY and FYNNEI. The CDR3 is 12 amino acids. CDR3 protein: CASRTGTYEQYF. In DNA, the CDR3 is TGTGCCAGCAGGACAGGAACCTACGAGCAGTACTTC.

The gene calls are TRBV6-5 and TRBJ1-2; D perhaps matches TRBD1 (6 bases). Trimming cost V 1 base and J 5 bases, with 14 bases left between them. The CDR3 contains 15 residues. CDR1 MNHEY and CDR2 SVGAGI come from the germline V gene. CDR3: CASSYYGTLSYGYTF. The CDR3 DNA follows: TGTGCCAGCAGTTACTATGGGACACTCTCATATGGCTACACCTTC.

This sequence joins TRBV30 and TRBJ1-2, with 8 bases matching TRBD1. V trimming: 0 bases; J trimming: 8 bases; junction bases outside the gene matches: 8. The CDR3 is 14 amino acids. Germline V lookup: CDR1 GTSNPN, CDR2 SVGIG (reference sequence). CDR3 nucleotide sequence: TGTGCCTGGAGTGTACGTTGGGCAGGGGGCGGCTACACCTTC. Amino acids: CAWSVRWAGGGYTF.

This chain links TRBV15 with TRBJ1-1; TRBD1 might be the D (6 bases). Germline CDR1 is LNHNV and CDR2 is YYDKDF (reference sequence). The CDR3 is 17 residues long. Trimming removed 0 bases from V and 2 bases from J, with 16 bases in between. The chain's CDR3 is CATSRDRGGPLNTEAFF. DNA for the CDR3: TGTGCCACCAGCAGAGACCGGGGGGGGCCCCTCAACACTGAAGCTTTCTTT.

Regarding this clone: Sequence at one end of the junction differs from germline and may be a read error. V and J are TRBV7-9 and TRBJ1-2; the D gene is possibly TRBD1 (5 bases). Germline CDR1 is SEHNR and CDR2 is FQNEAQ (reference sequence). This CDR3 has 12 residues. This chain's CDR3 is CSSSLKTDFYTF. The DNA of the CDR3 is TGTTCCAGCAGCCTAAAGACAGACTTTTACACCTTC.

The CDR3 protein is CASSPAGTVNSSYNEQFF. CDR3 sequence (DNA): TGTGCCAGCTCACCGGCTGGGACAGTGAATTCCTCCTACAATGAGCAGTTCTTC. V usage is TRBV18 and J usage is TRBJ2-1; 7 bases line up with TRBD1. V lost 3 bases and J lost 0; bases outside the gene matches: 11. CDR1 KGHSH and CDR2 LQKENI come from the germline V gene. This CDR3 has 18 residues. Filled out from reference TRBV18 and TRBJ2-1, the complete variable domain reads NAGVMQNPRHLVRRRGQEARLRCSPMKGHSHVYWYRQLPEEGLKFMVYLQKENIIDESGMPKERFSAEFPKEGPSILRIQQVVRGDSAAYFCASSPAGTVNSSYNEQFFGPGTRLTVL.